These 25 T cell receptor beta chains share one sample of origin, sequenced in a study of T cells in tuberculosis. Time point denoted: new active TB diagnosis, blood taken before or within 7 days of starting treatment. Method: immunoSEQ multiplex PCR; TCRdb's copy keeps in-frame clones and lacks some. There are some 34,000 clones in the sample; roughly nine tenths occur only once, and roughly 5.7% lies in the top ten. The sample consisted of PBMCs, taken at tuberculosis diagnosis. Receptor source: an adult with tuberculosis.

V usage is TRBV19 and J usage is TRBJ1-6, with TRBD1 as a possible D gene (6 bases). Per the germline V gene, CDR1 is LNHDA and CDR2 is SQIVND (reference sequence). Trimming cost V 6 bases and J 14 bases, with 14 bases left between them. CDR3 size: 12 residues. The CDR3 nucleotides are TGTGCCAGTAGCACCAGGACAGATACCCTCCACTTT. It yields the protein CASSTRTDTLHF.

This clone has just one count. The chain is built from TRBV2 and TRBJ2-3; TRBD2 is a possible D gene (5 bases). Germline V lookup: CDR1 SNHLY, CDR2 FYNNEI. The CDR3 covers 14 residues. The germline V and J ends were trimmed by 7 bases and 0 bases, with 11 bases remaining between them. The CDR3 nucleotides are TGTGCCAGCACGGCTAGACTAAGCACAGATACGCAGTATTTT. Amino acids: CASTARLSTDTQYF.

The chain recombines TRBV2 with TRBJ1-5; 8 bases match TRBD1. The CDR3 contains 14 residues. CDR1 and CDR2 (germline): SNHLY, FYNNEI. V trimming: 10 bases; J trimming: 2 bases; junction bases outside the gene matches: 7. CDR3 DNA: TGTGCCAACGGACAGGGTCTGGGCAATCAGCCCCAGCATTTT. It specifies CANGQGLGNQPQHF.

V usage is TRBV2 and J usage is TRBJ1-5; 7 bases are a match to TRBD1. The V and J ends lost 6 bases and 2 bases, in that order; junction bases with no gene match: 7. This CDR3 is built from 15 residues. Germline CDR1 reads SNHLY; CDR2 reads FYNNEI. This CDR3 is CASRQTGVGNQPQHF. The CDR3 nucleotides are TGTGCCAGCAGACAAACAGGGGTCGGCAATCAGCCCCAGCATTTT.

V and J are TRBV19 and TRBJ1-5; D may be TRBD1 (5 bases). Looked up from germline, CDR1 is LNHDA and CDR2 is SQIVND (reference sequence). The CDR3 sequence is 15 residues long. V lost 7 bases to trimming and J lost 0 bases, with 13 bases between them. CDR3 protein: CASTQGSFSNQPQHF. In nucleotides, the CDR3 is TGTGCCAGTACCCAGGGAAGTTTTAGCAATCAGCCCCAGCATTTT.

This clone was picked up one time. The rearrangement joins TRBV11-2 to TRBJ2-1; 9 bases align to TRBD1. CDR3 length equals 15 residues. The trim removed 5 bases at V and 5 bases at J, leaving 7 bases unmatched. The germline V gene encodes CDR1 SGHAT and CDR2 FQNNGV. This CDR3 reads CASSITGTGNNEQFF. The CDR3, as DNA: TGTGCCAGCAGCATCACCGGGACAGGGAACAATGAGCAGTTCTTC.

The V and J genes are TRBV30 and TRBJ1-5, with no clear D. Germline CDR1 GTSNPN, CDR2 SVGIG (reference sequence). The CDR3 spans 16 residues. With 2 bases removed from V and 2 bases from J, the gap between germline ends came to 16 bases. CDR3 bases: TGTGCCTGGAGTCCCCCCTCGAGGAGGGGCAATCAGCCCCAGCATTTT. It translates to CAWSPPSRRGNQPQHF. Full variable domain (outside the CDR3, taken from reference TRBV30 and TRBJ1-5): SQTIHQWPATLVQPVGSPLSLECTVEGTSNPNLYWYRQAAGRGLQLLFYSVGIGQISSEVPQNLSASRPQDRQFILSSKKLLLSDSGFYLCAWSPPSRRGNQPQHFGDGTRLSIL.

The CDR3 protein is CASSQGTDEQFF. As DNA, the CDR3 is TGTGCCAGCTCACAAGGGACTGACGAGCAGTTCTTC. This chain connects TRBV18 to TRBJ2-1; possible D gene TRBD2, 6 bases. Per germline, CDR1 KGHSH and CDR2 LQKENI. This CDR3 comprises 12 residues. V was pared by 4 bases and J by 10 bases, with 11 bases between.

The chain uses TRBV6-5 and TRBJ1-1; 7 nucleotides align to TRBD1. V lost 7 bases and J lost 1; bases outside the gene matches: 6. Germline V CDR1 and CDR2: MNHEY, SVGAGI. This CDR3 spans 14 amino acids. CDR3 residues: CASNLRTGNTEAFF. CDR3 bases: TGTGCCAGCAATCTACGGACAGGGAACACTGAAGCTTTCTTT.

The chain employs TRBV19 and TRBJ1-1, with D possibly being TRBD1 (6 bases). CDR3 size: 12 residues. CDR1 and CDR2 from the germline V gene are LNHDA and SQIVND (reference sequence). Trimming left V 8 bases short and J 5 bases short, with 12 bases between. The CDR3 DNA sequence: TGTGCCAGTTTCACCAGGGGAACTGAAGCTTTCTTT. It yields the protein CASFTRGTEAFF.

This clone appeared a few times. V is TRBV7-9 and J is TRBJ1-6; D remains ambiguous. Trimming shortened V by 5 bases and J by 7 bases, and 21 bases separated the two germline ends. This CDR3 contains 17 residues. Germline V gives CDR1 SEHNR, CDR2 FQNEAQ (reference sequence). The CDR3 protein is CASSREKTWGPNSPLHF. CDR3 coding DNA: TGTGCCAGCAGCCGGGAAAAAACATGGGGTCCAAATTCACCCCTCCACTTT.

The chain links TRBV10-1 to TRBJ2-7; 7 positions match TRBD1. Germline CDR1 is WNHNN and CDR2 is SYGVQD (reference sequence). Trimming at V came to 6 bases and at J to 1 base, leaving 3 bases not matched to a gene. CDR3 length equals 13 residues. CDR3 in DNA: TGCGCCAGCAGCCGGGGACAGTCCTACGAGCAGTACTTC. It is translated as CASSRGQSYEQYF.

The chain couples TRBV6-1 to TRBJ1-5, with a possible D match to TRBD1 (6 bases). The V end lost 7 bases, the J end lost 1 base, and 14 bases lay between the germline ends. Per the germline V gene, CDR1 is MNHNS and CDR2 is SASEGT. The length of the CDR3 is 15 residues. CDR3 DNA: TGTGCCAGCACCCTAATCGACAGGAGCAATCAGCCCCAGCATTTT. It translates to CASTLIDRSNQPQHF.

The V call is TRBV7-2, the J call TRBJ2-2; 7 bases match TRBD1. The CDR3 is 14 amino acids. J was trimmed by 11 bases and V by 1 base; bases with no gene match: 7. The germline V gene encodes CDR1 SGHTA and CDR2 FQGNSA. The CDR3 DNA sequence: TGTGCCAGCAGCTTAGTCGACAGGGTATCTGAGCTGTTTTTT. Amino acid sequence: CASSLVDRVSELFF.

The genes are TRBV18 and TRBJ2-5, with D possibly TRBD2 on 6 matching bases. Germline V CDR1 and CDR2: KGHSH, LQKENI. Trimming cost V 2 bases and J 4 bases, with 17 bases left between them. The CDR3 is 16 amino acids. The CDR3 DNA reads TGTGCCAGCTCACCAATTAGCGGCCCTCGACGAGAGACCCAGTACTTC. The encoded protein is CASSPISGPRRETQYF. The full variable domain, in which reference TRBV18 and TRBJ2-5 provide the parts outside the CDR3, is NAGVMQNPRHLVRRRGQEARLRCSPMKGHSHVYWYRQLPEEGLKFMVYLQKENIIDESGMPKERFSAEFPKEGPSILRIQQVVRGDSAAYFCASSPISGPRRETQYFGPGTRLLVL.

This clone showed up just once. V gene TRBV2 combines with J gene TRBJ2-3; TRBD2 agrees at 9 bases. V trimming: 5 bases; J trimming: 5 bases; junction bases outside the gene matches: 11. The CDR3 length is 16 residues. Germline loops: CDR1 SNHLY, CDR2 FYNNEI. CDR3 nucleotides: TGTGCCAGCAGTCCCCCGCGAGCGGGGGGTCAAGATACGCAGTATTTT. It is translated as CASSPPRAGGQDTQYF.

The rearrangement links TRBV5-6 to TRBJ2-6; D gene ambiguous. The CDR3 consists of 18 residues. Trimming cost V 3 bases and J 0 bases, with 16 bases left between them. Germline-derived CDR1 and CDR2 are SGHDT and YYEEEE. The CDR3 loop is CASSSHLAPLSGANVLTF. In DNA, the CDR3 is TGTGCCAGCAGCTCCCATCTGGCACCGCTCTCTGGGGCCAACGTCCTGACTTTC.

The chain links TRBV4-2 to TRBJ1-2; D unresolved. The CDR3 has 16 residues. Trimming took off 0 bases at V and 7 bases at J, with 18 bases between the two ends. Germline V lookup: CDR1 LGHNA, CDR2 YNFKEQ. CDR3 sequence: CASSQEKTAILGGYTF. The CDR3, as DNA: TGTGCCAGCAGCCAAGAAAAGACGGCCATCCTAGGTGGCTACACCTTC.

The chain recombines TRBV6-1 with TRBJ2-7; TRBD1 is a possible D gene (6 bases). The CDR3 extends over 15 amino acids. Germline-derived CDR1 and CDR2 are MNHNS and SASEGT. Trimming left V 0 bases short and J 2 bases short, with 11 bases between. Written as DNA, the CDR3 is TGTGCCAGCAGTGAAGCTGGAACAGGGACCTACGAGCAGTACTTC. Translating gives CASSEAGTGTYEQYF.

V and J are TRBV10-3 and TRBJ2-2; TRBD1 agrees at 8 bases. V lost 4 bases, J lost 5 bases, and 6 bases stayed unmatched. Germline V CDR1 and CDR2: ENHRY, SYGVKD. The CDR3 contains 15 residues. The CDR3 DNA reads TGTGCCATCAGTGGACAGGGGATTAAAACCGGGGAGCTGTTTTTT. This codes for CAISGQGIKTGELFF.

In its sample, this clone was seen once. The J gene is TRBJ1-2, the V gene TRBV10-3; tentative D call: TRBD1 (5 bases). Germline assignment: CDR1 ENHRY and CDR2 SYGVKD. With 2 bases removed from V and 1 base from J, the gap between germline ends came to 14 bases. The CDR3 length is 16 residues. CDR3 sequence (DNA): TGTGCCATCAGTGAGGAGCTGTGGGGGGGTAACTATGGCTACACCTTC. This encodes CAISEELWGGNYGYTF.

With respect to this clone: A read error may produce the germline difference seen at one junction end. V and J are TRBV4-1 and TRBJ1-5; 7 positions agree with TRBD1. CDR3 length: 16 amino acids. Germline CDR1 and CDR2: MGHRA and YSYEKL. CDR3 bases: TGCGCCAGCAGCCAAGATTATCAACAGGGGAATCGGCCCCAGCATTTT. Protein: CASSQDYQQGNRPQHF.

The V and J genes are TRBV27 and TRBJ1-5; D is uncertain. Germline values: CDR1 MNHEY, CDR2 SMNVEV (reference sequence). The CDR3 sequence is 13 residues long. With 2 bases removed from V and 5 bases from J, the gap between germline ends came to 7 bases. The DNA for the CDR3 is TGTGCCAGCAGTTTAGTCCGGGATCAGCCCCAGCATTTT. This sequence encodes CASSLVRDQPQHF.

This clone was seen only once. V and J are TRBV7-2 and TRBJ1-6; D gene uncertain. Germline lookup yields CDR1 SGHTA and CDR2 FQGNSA. V was cut by 5 bases and J by 5 bases, with 10 bases left in between. The CDR3 runs to 14 residues. The CDR3 bases are TGTGCCAGCAGCCCGGACTGGAATAATTCACCCCTCCACTTT. Amino acids: CASSPDWNNSPLHF.

The chain links TRBV4-2 to TRBJ2-5, with TRBD2 as a possible D gene (5 bases). The CDR3 covers 16 residues. V was trimmed by 0 bases and J by 4 bases, leaving 15 bases between them. Germline loops: CDR1 LGHNA, CDR2 YNFKEQ. CDR3 amino acids: CASSQDVVLEVETQYF. The CDR3 DNA is TGTGCCAGCAGCCAAGATGTGGTACTAGAAGTAGAGACCCAGTACTTC.